The 19 T cell receptor beta chains reported below all come from one sample, sequenced in a study of CD8+ T cells in alopecia areata. RNA extraction and reverse transcription yielded cDNA as sequencing template. The data were produced by immunoSEQ multiplex PCR, yet TCRdb's version contains in-frame clones alone and is incomplete. The sample has 150,000 or so clones, more than 40% seen once. The source material was CD4+ T cells sorted from blood. Receptor source: a human donor with alopecia areata.

The CDR3 region has the DNA TGTGCCTGGAGTCTGGGGGGCGCCTACGAGCAGTACTTC. It is translated as CAWSLGGAYEQYF. The rearrangement joins TRBV30 to TRBJ2-7; D may be TRBD1 or TRBD2 (6 bases each). Trimming took 2 bases from V and 2 from J, leaving 10 bases between them. CDR3 length: 13 residues. CDR1 GTSNPN and CDR2 SVGIG come from the germline V gene (reference sequence).

For the CDR3, the DNA is TGTGCCATTAGACAGGGGGCAACTAATGAAAAACTGTTTTTT. Its translation: CAIRQGATNEKLFF. The gene calls are TRBV10-3 and TRBJ1-4; 9 bases are shared with TRBD1. This CDR3 has 14 residues. The trim removed 9 bases at V and 0 bases at J, leaving 2 bases unmatched. Germline V gives CDR1 ENHRY, CDR2 SYGVKD.

This clone was counted a single time. This chain joins TRBV4-1 and TRBJ2-1; D gene ambiguous. The CDR3 consists of 12 residues. Germline V gene lookup returns CDR1 MGHRA and CDR2 YSYEKL. Trimming shortened V by 1 base and J by 7 bases, and 5 bases separated the two germline ends. The CDR3 bases are TGCGCCAGCAGCCAAGGGTGGAATGAGCAGTTCTTC. Its translation: CASSQGWNEQFF.

The rearrangement uses TRBV4-1 and TRBJ2-7; 8 bases are a match to TRBD1. The CDR3 runs to 15 residues. The junction had 6 bases not matched to a gene; V was cut back by 4 bases and J by 1 base. Germline V gene data show CDR1 as MGHRA and CDR2 as YSYEKL. The CDR3 spells CASSPAGGRSYEQYF. The CDR3 DNA is TGCGCCAGCAGCCCCGCAGGGGGCAGGTCCTACGAGCAGTACTTC.

The sample holds a few counts of this clone. This chain uses TRBV28 with TRBJ2-7; D is unresolved. The length of the CDR3 is 12 residues. V was trimmed by 2 bases and J by 6 bases, leaving 8 bases between them. CDR1 MDHEN and CDR2 SYDVKM come from the germline V gene. The CDR3 sequence: CASSLNPAEQYF. The DNA of the CDR3 is TGTGCCAGCAGTTTAAACCCAGCCGAGCAGTACTTC.

This sequence joins TRBV28 and TRBJ2-5; TRBD2 matches 7 bases. This CDR3 region has 14 residues. Looked up from germline, CDR1 is MDHEN and CDR2 is SYDVKM. The V segment lost 8 bases and the J segment 4 bases; nucleotides outside the gene matches: 10. CDR3 sequence (DNA): TGTGCCAGCCTACGGGGAGGGCCGGTAGAGACCCAGTACTTC. Translating gives CASLRGGPVETQYF.

This clone was counted between two and nine times. V usage is TRBV29-1 and J usage is TRBJ1-5, with D possibly TRBD1 on 6 matching bases. The CDR3 has 14 amino acids. V gave up 0 bases and J gave up 7 bases, with 13 bases separating them. Germline V gene lookup returns CDR1 SQVTM and CDR2 ANQGSEA. The CDR3 coding sequence is TGCAGCGTTGAAGACCCACAGGGAGGCCAGCCCCAGCATTTT. Protein sequence: CSVEDPQGGQPQHF.

This chain joins TRBV29-1 and TRBJ1-2, with 8 bases fitting TRBD1. The CDR3 contains 14 residues. Germline CDR1 and CDR2: SQVTM and ANQGSEA. V shed 7 bases, J shed 6 bases, and the junction held 13 bases outside the gene matches. CDR3 DNA: TGCAGCGGGCGGACAGGGCCGAGTTTCAATGGCTACACCTTC. As protein: CSGRTGPSFNGYTF.

The chain recombines TRBV2 with TRBJ2-7; D remains unclear. V shed 7 bases and J shed 9 bases, with 16 bases lying between them. CDR1 and CDR2 from the germline V gene are SNHLY and FYNNEI. The CDR3 consists of 12 residues. The CDR3 here is CASTSVNPGQYF. The CDR3 region has the DNA TGTGCCAGCACTTCGGTAAACCCCGGGCAGTACTTC. Looking up the rest from reference TRBV2 and TRBJ2-7 gives the full variable domain: EPEVTQTPSHQVTQMGQEVILRCVPISNHLYFYWYRQILGQKVEFLVSFYNNEISEKSEIFDDQFSVERPDGSNFTLKIRSTKLEDSAMYFCASTSVNPGQYFGPGTRLTVT.

The chain uses TRBV7-2 and TRBJ2-7, with 10 bases lining up with TRBD2. Germline V gene lookup returns CDR1 SGHTA and CDR2 FQGNSA. This CDR3 has 15 amino acids. The V segment lost 1 base and the J segment 6 bases; nucleotides outside the gene matches: 6. CDR3 protein: CASSLDRLAGAEQYF. For the CDR3, the DNA is TGTGCCAGCAGCTTAGACCGGCTAGCGGGAGCCGAGCAGTACTTC.

The rearrangement uses TRBV7-3 and TRBJ2-2, with D tentatively TRBD1 (5 bases). V was pared by 7 bases and J by 6 bases, with 12 bases between. Germline V CDR1 and CDR2: SGHTA, FQGTGA. The length of the CDR3 is 13 residues. The CDR3 DNA follows: TGTGCCAGCACAATAGGGGTGTCCGGGGAGCTGTTTTTT. Translated, it gives CASTIGVSGELFF.

In nucleotides, the CDR3 is TGTGCCAGCAGCTTAAACTCAGGGGCCCAAGAGACCCAGTACTTC. This codes for CASSLNSGAQETQYF. The rearrangement joins TRBV7-8 to TRBJ2-5; maybe TRBD1 (6 bases). The CDR3 is 15 amino acids. Germline CDR1 is SGHVS and CDR2 is FQNEAQ. Trimming left V 2 bases short and J 1 base short, with 11 bases between.

The CDR3 sequence: CASTSPRQGNYGYTF. The CDR3 region has the DNA TGTGCCAGCACGTCCCCCCGACAGGGGAACTATGGCTACACCTTC. The chain couples TRBV28 to TRBJ1-2, with TRBD1 identical over 8 bases. There are 15 residues in the CDR3. The junction had 9 bases not matched to a gene; V was cut back by 7 bases and J by 2 bases. Germline lookup yields CDR1 MDHEN and CDR2 SYDVKM.

The chain couples TRBV29-1 to TRBJ2-3; the D gene is possibly TRBD2 (6 bases). Trimming removed 6 bases at V and 4 bases at J, with 11 bases between. Germline CDR1 SQVTM, CDR2 ANQGSEA. This CDR3 comprises 12 residues. Here the CDR3 DNA reads TGCAGCGTCTGGACTATAGCAGATACGCAGTATTTT. It yields the protein CSVWTIADTQYF.

The chain couples TRBV4-2 to TRBJ1-5; 9 nucleotides match TRBD1. Trimming removed 3 bases from V and 4 bases from J; junction bases left unmatched: 7. Germline V gene lookup returns CDR1 LGHNA and CDR2 YNFKEQ. CDR3 size: 16 residues. CDR3 protein: CASSQGDRASNQPQHF. In nucleotides, the CDR3 is TGTGCCAGCAGCCAGGGGGACAGGGCCTCGAATCAGCCCCAGCATTTT.

This rearrangement joins TRBV27 to TRBJ2-1, with 7 bases that match TRBD1. The CDR3 spans 15 residues. Looked up from germline, CDR1 is MNHEY and CDR2 is SMNVEV (reference sequence). V dropped 6 bases and J dropped 4; count of bases not matched to a gene: 9. The CDR3 spells CASRRDREGYNEQFF. The CDR3, as DNA: TGTGCCAGCAGACGAGACAGGGAAGGGTACAATGAGCAGTTCTTC.

V usage is TRBV5-1 and J usage is TRBJ1-1, with D maybe TRBD1 (6 bases). V shed 4 bases and J shed 4 bases, with 14 bases lying between them. The CDR3 has 14 amino acids. Germline V lookup: CDR1 SGHRS, CDR2 YFSETQ. The CDR3 spells CASSPDSRSTEAFF. The CDR3 nucleotides are TGCGCCAGCAGCCCGGACAGTCGGAGCACTGAAGCTTTCTTT.

To note about this clone: The identical CDR3 is also encoded by other nucleotide sequences in the sample. The chain joins TRBV2 to TRBJ2-3; the match to TRBD2 covers 7 bases. V trimming: 6 bases; J trimming: 2 bases; junction bases outside the gene matches: 2. This CDR3 region has 13 residues. Germline loops: CDR1 SNHLY, CDR2 FYNNEI. CDR3 DNA: TGTGCCAGCAGCCGGGACTACACAGATACGCAGTATTTT. Its protein is CASSRDYTDTQYF.

Concerning this clone itself: Different DNA sequences within this sample yield the same CDR3. The chain joins TRBV15 to TRBJ2-5; D gene ambiguous. CDR3 length equals 13 residues. The germline gives CDR1 LNHNV, CDR2 YYDKDF (reference sequence). The V and J ends lost 0 bases and 2 bases respectively, with 4 bases between them. In nucleotides, the CDR3 is TGTGCCACCAGCAGAGACGGTCAAGAGACCCAGTACTTC. This sequence encodes CATSRDGQETQYF. The variable domain in full, with the rest retrieved from reference TRBV15 and TRBJ2-5, is DAMVIQNPRYQVTQFGKPVTLSCSQTLNHNVMYWYQQKSSQAPKLLFHYYDKDFNNEADTPDNFQSRRPNTSFCFLDIRSPGLGDTAMYLCATSRDGQETQYFGPGTRLLVL.